The next 16 T cell receptor beta chains were all read from a single sample in a study of cytomegalovirus exposure and HLA in healthy donors. 60 Vbeta and 13 Jbeta primers were used in PCR. The repertoire was sequenced with immunoSEQ multiplex PCR; TCRdb's copy has only in-frame clones and lacks some. The table records 110,000 to 150,000 clones, around 80% of them present only once. The sample was PBMCs. These receptors were taken from a man aged 30-40 years in good health and CMV-seronegative.

J is TRBJ2-1 and V is TRBV27; a weak D match, TRBD1 (5 bases). The V end lost 6 bases, the J end lost 7 bases, and 16 bases lay between the germline ends. Germline CDR1 MNHEY, CDR2 SMNVEV (reference sequence). The CDR3 length is 14 residues. Written as DNA, the CDR3 is TGTGCCAGCAGCAAATGGGGCCGTGGTAATGAGCAGTTCTTC. Translating it yields CASSKWGRGNEQFF.

The chain employs TRBV28 and TRBJ2-1; 10 bases are a match to TRBD2. This CDR3 spans 17 amino acids. Trimming took 3 bases from V and 0 from J; bases not matched to a gene: 5. Germline V gene lookup returns CDR1 MDHEN and CDR2 SYDVKM. The CDR3 spells CASSFETSGLSYNEQFF. CDR3 DNA: TGTGCCAGCAGTTTTGAGACTAGCGGGCTCTCCTACAATGAGCAGTTCTTC.

This chain connects TRBV11-2 to TRBJ2-7; D might be TRBD1 (6 bases). V dropped 4 bases and J dropped 1 base, with 20 bases sitting between them. Looked up from germline, CDR1 is SGHAT and CDR2 is FQNNGV. The CDR3 contains 17 residues. Written as DNA, the CDR3 is TGTGCCAGCAGCTCGATCCCGGGACATAAAAGTTCCTACGAGCAGTACTTC. It is translated as CASSSIPGHKSSYEQYF.

The chain links TRBV29-1 to TRBJ2-5; the match to TRBD2 covers 8 bases. V gave up 8 bases and J gave up 4 bases; unmatched junction bases: 12. CDR3 size: 14 residues. Germline CDR1 SQVTM, CDR2 ANQGSEA. In DNA, the CDR3 is TGCAGCTTTTTTGGACCGGGAGGGGGAGAGACCCAGTACTTC. Translation: CSFFGPGGGETQYF. Full variable domain (missing parts from reference TRBV29-1 and TRBJ2-5): SAVISQKPSRDICQRGTSLTIQCQVDSQVTMMFWYRQQPGQSLTLIATANQGSEATYESGFVIDKFPISRPNLTFSTLTVSNMSPEDSSIYLCSFFGPGGGETQYFGPGTRLLVL.

The chain links TRBV7-9 to TRBJ1-5; 12 nucleotides match TRBD1. Germline loops: CDR1 SEHNR, CDR2 FQNEAQ (reference sequence). J was trimmed by 2 bases and V by 1 base; bases with no gene match: 9. The CDR3 spans 19 residues. The CDR3 is CASSLVGGQGASGNQPQHF. In DNA, the CDR3 is TGTGCCAGCAGCTTAGTAGGGGGACAGGGGGCAAGTGGCAATCAGCCCCAGCATTTT. Full variable domain (outside the CDR3, taken from reference TRBV7-9 and TRBJ1-5): DTGVSQNPRHKITKRGQNVTFRCDPISEHNRLYWYRQTLGQGPEFLTYFQNEAQLEKSRLLSDRFSAERPKGSFSTLEIQRTEQGDSAMYLCASSLVGGQGASGNQPQHFGDGTRLSIL.

The rearrangement joins TRBV11-3 to TRBJ2-3, with 7 bases identical to TRBD1. After removal of 4 bases from V and 0 bases from J, the junction contained 13 bases not matched to a gene. Germline CDR1 SGHNT, CDR2 YENEEA. The CDR3 extends over 18 amino acids. The CDR3 loop reads CASSSGTVPRSSTDTQYF. The CDR3 nucleotides read TGTGCCAGCAGCTCAGGGACAGTCCCCCGCTCTAGCACAGATACGCAGTATTTT.

This clone was observed once. The rearrangement uses TRBV5-4 and TRBJ2-7, with a possible D match to TRBD2 (5 bases). Germline V gives CDR1 SGHNT, CDR2 YYREEE (reference sequence). The CDR3 spans 15 residues. Trimming shortened V by 3 bases and J by 2 bases, and 15 bases separated the two germline ends. The CDR3 DNA sequence: TGTGCCAGCAGCTACGGACCCCTGGGAGCCTACGAGCAGTACTTC. It yields the protein CASSYGPLGAYEQYF.

CDR3: CASSPGQGDYFTEAFF. Written as DNA, the CDR3 is TGCGCCAGCAGCCCGGGACAAGGGGATTATTTCACTGAAGCTTTCTTT. The chain links TRBV4-1 to TRBJ1-1, with D perhaps matching TRBD1 (6 bases). Germline assignment: CDR1 MGHRA and CDR2 YSYEKL. Trimming took off 4 bases at V and 4 bases at J, with 19 bases between the two ends. This CDR3 is built from 16 residues.

A single count supports this clone. The chain uses TRBV6-4 and TRBJ2-7; 13 bases map to TRBD2. This CDR3 is built from 13 residues. Germline V lookup: CDR1 MRHNA, CDR2 SNTAGT. V lost 8 bases and J lost 7; bases outside the gene matches: 5. The CDR3 protein is CASHRTSGGEQYF. In nucleotides, the CDR3 is TGTGCCAGCCACCGGACTAGCGGGGGTGAGCAGTACTTC.

Only one count was recorded for this clone. J is TRBJ2-1 and V is TRBV7-2; tentatively, D is TRBD1 (5 bases). The CDR3 is 13 amino acids. The germline CDR1 and CDR2 sequences are SGHTA and FQGNSA. The ends were cut back, 6 bases at V and 8 bases at J, with 14 bases in the middle. CDR3 nucleotides: TGTGCCAGCAGTGACAGAAGGGCAGATGAGCAGTTCTTC. Amino acids: CASSDRRADEQFF. Together with reference TRBV7-2 and TRBJ2-1, the CDR3 gives the full variable domain: GAGVSQSPSNKVTEKGKDVELRCDPISGHTALYWYRQSLGQGLEFLIYFQGNSAPDKSGLPSDRFSAERTGGSVSTLTIQRTQQEDSAVYLCASSDRRADEQFFGPGTRLTVL.

This clone showed up just a few times. The V gene is TRBV10-1, the J gene TRBJ2-7; maybe TRBD2 (6 bases). CDR3 size: 14 residues. With 5 bases removed from V and 6 bases from J, the gap between germline ends came to 17 bases. Germline V gene data show CDR1 as WNHNN and CDR2 as SYGVQD (reference sequence). CDR3 region: CASSWDSGRSEQYF. The CDR3 DNA reads TGCGCCAGCAGTTGGGACTCTGGGAGGTCCGAGCAGTACTTC.

The CDR3 spells CSVGPTGDNEQFF. CDR3 bases: TGCAGCGTTGGCCCGACAGGGGACAATGAGCAGTTCTTC. J is TRBJ2-1 and V is TRBV29-1; 8 nucleotides line up with TRBD1. Germline lookup yields CDR1 SQVTM and CDR2 ANQGSEA. This CDR3 is built from 13 residues. Trimming at V came to 4 bases and at J to 5 bases, leaving 4 bases not matched to a gene.

The V gene is TRBV6-5, the J gene TRBJ2-5; no reliable D call. The CDR3 totals 14 residues. V shed 0 bases and J shed 5 bases, with 10 bases lying between them. The germline V gene encodes CDR1 MNHEY and CDR2 SVGAGI. Here the CDR3 reads CASSYSFTPETQYF. The CDR3 nucleotides are TGTGCCAGCAGTTACTCGTTCACTCCCGAGACCCAGTACTTC.

The chain recombines TRBV5-4 with TRBJ1-1; maybe TRBD1 (5 bases). The germline V and J ends were trimmed by 4 bases and 4 bases, with 11 bases remaining between them. CDR3 length: 13 amino acids. Germline V gives CDR1 SGHNT, CDR2 YYREEE (reference sequence). The CDR3 coding sequence is TGTGCCAGCAGCCCCGGGGGGGGCACTGAAGCTTTCTTT. The encoded protein is CASSPGGGTEAFF.

The V call is TRBV6-5, the J call TRBJ2-2, with D possibly TRBD2 on 6 matching bases. The germline V gene encodes CDR1 MNHEY and CDR2 SVGAGI. The CDR3 loop spans 14 amino acids. V was cut by 6 bases and J by 7 bases, with 15 bases left in between. The CDR3 DNA is TGTGCCAGCAGCTTACTAGCTCAGGGCGGGGAGCTGTTTTTT. Encoded protein: CASSLLAQGGELFF.

This clone was recorded only once. The V call is TRBV5-6, the J call TRBJ2-3; perhaps TRBD1 as D (5 bases). The CDR3 runs to 14 residues. Germline CDR1 and CDR2: SGHDT and YYEEEE. V lost 4 bases and J lost 1, with 10 bases in between. The CDR3 sequence: CASSLTDRTDTQYF. The CDR3 DNA is TGTGCCAGCAGCCTGACAGACCGCACAGATACGCAGTATTTT.